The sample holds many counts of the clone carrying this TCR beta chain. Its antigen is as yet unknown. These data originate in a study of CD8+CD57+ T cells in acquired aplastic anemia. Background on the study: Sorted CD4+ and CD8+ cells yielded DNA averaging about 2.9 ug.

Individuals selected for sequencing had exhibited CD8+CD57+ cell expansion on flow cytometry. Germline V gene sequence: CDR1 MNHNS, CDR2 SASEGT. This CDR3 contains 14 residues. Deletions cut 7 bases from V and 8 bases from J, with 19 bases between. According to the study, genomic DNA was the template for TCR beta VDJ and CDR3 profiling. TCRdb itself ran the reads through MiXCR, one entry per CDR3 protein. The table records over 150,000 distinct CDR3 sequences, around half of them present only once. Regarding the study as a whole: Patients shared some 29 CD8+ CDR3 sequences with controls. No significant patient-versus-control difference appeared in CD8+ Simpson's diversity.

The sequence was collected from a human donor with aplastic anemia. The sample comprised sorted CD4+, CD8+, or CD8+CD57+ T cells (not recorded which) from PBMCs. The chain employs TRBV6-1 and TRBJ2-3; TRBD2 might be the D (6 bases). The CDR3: CASIPYRGVGTQYF. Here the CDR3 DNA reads TGTGCCAGCATCCCCTACCGCGGGGTTGGTACGCAGTATTTT.